Presented here are 31 T cell receptor beta chains from one specimen sequenced in a study of blood T cell repertoires in COVID-19. The table came from immunoSEQ multiplex PCR; TCRdb's copy has only in-frame clones and leaves some out. Of 60,000 to 85,000 clones listed, nearly 80% were seen once; the top ten hold 9.5% to 15%. Sequencing was carried out using peripheral blood. The receptors here all came from a human donor in a cohort sampled during active COVID-19.

The rearrangement links TRBV29-1 to TRBJ2-7, with a possible D match to TRBD2 (5 bases). Germline-derived CDR1 and CDR2 are SQVTM and ANQGSEA. V shed 1 base and J shed 2 bases, with 6 bases lying between them. The CDR3 runs 12 residues. The CDR3 is CSVEGGAYEQYF. In DNA form, the CDR3 reads TGCAGCGTTGAAGGGGGAGCCTACGAGCAGTACTTC.

The chain links TRBV6-5 to TRBJ2-3; 9 bases align to TRBD2. In germline, CDR1 is MNHEY, CDR2 SVGAGI. Trimming at V came to 6 bases and at J to 4 bases, leaving 5 bases not matched to a gene. The CDR3 has 14 amino acids. For the CDR3, the DNA is TGTGCCAGCAGAAGAGCGGGAGGCTCAGATACGCAGTATTTT. Its translation: CASRRAGGSDTQYF.

The CDR3 bases are TGTGCCAGCAGCGCCGCAGGGAACTATGGCTACACCTTC. Translating it yields CASSAAGNYGYTF. The rearrangement joins TRBV7-6 to TRBJ1-2, with D possibly matching TRBD1 (5 bases). V lost 5 bases to trimming and J lost 2 bases, with 9 bases between them. The CDR3 loop spans 13 amino acids. The V gene's germline CDR1 is SGHVS and CDR2 FNYEAQ.

This chain links TRBV12-3 or TRBV12-4 with TRBJ2-7; D call uncertain. The CDR3 loop spans 13 amino acids. V gave up 3 bases and J gave up 5 bases, with 11 bases separating them. The CDR3 DNA reads as TGTGCCAGCAGTTTTGGTAACCTAAACGAGCAGTACGTC. Translated, it gives CASSFGNLNEQYV.

The chain uses TRBV4-1 and TRBJ2-3; D is perhaps TRBD1 (6 bases). Germline V gene sequence: CDR1 MGHRA, CDR2 YSYEKL. Trimming shortened V by 6 bases and J by 1 base, and 11 bases separated the two germline ends. The CDR3 runs 14 residues. CDR3 sequence reads: CASSLAGGTDTQYF. In DNA, the CDR3 is TGCGCCAGCAGTTTGGCAGGGGGCACAGATACGCAGTATTTT.

The chain joins TRBV11-2 to TRBJ2-3; 8 positions match TRBD2. Germline V gives CDR1 SGHAT, CDR2 FQNNGV. V dropped 9 bases and J dropped 6; count of bases not matched to a gene: 11. This CDR3 comprises 14 residues. This chain's CDR3 is CASGVDGGADTQYF. CDR3 DNA sequence: TGTGCCAGTGGGGTTGACGGGGGGGCTGATACGCAGTATTTT.

This chain uses TRBV29-1 with TRBJ2-2; possibly TRBD2 for D (5 bases). V lost 5 bases to trimming and J lost 3 bases, with 13 bases between them. Germline CDR1 is SQVTM and CDR2 is ANQGSEA. The CDR3 has 14 residues. Here the CDR3 reads CSVRGHQDTGELFF. The DNA for the CDR3 is TGCAGCGTTCGAGGGCATCAGGACACCGGGGAGCTGTTTTTT.

The genes are TRBV10-1 and TRBJ2-3, with 8 positions matching TRBD2. CDR3 length equals 14 residues. J lost 3 bases, V lost 4 bases, and 3 bases had no gene match. Germline lookup yields CDR1 WNHNN and CDR2 SYGVQD (reference sequence). The DNA for the CDR3 is TGCGCCAGCAGTGCGGGACTAGGTACAGATACGCAGTATTTT. This codes for CASSAGLGTDTQYF.

This chain uses TRBV5-6 with TRBJ1-1; 10 bases line up with TRBD1. This CDR3 comprises 18 residues. V was pared by 5 bases and J by 5 bases, with 18 bases of the junction left unmatched. Germline V CDR1 and CDR2: SGHDT, YYEEEE. This CDR3 is CASSSKGLTGGWYTEAFF. As DNA, the CDR3 is TGTGCCAGCAGTTCCAAGGGCCTGACAGGGGGCTGGTATACTGAAGCTTTCTTT.

The chain joins TRBV18 to TRBJ2-5; TRBD1 agrees at 7 bases. The germline V gene encodes CDR1 KGHSH and CDR2 LQKENI. The CDR3 runs to 15 residues. V lost 6 bases and J lost 5; bases outside the gene matches: 12. CDR3 in amino acids: CASSPRRGGLETQYF. The CDR3 DNA reads TGTGCCAGCTCCCCTAGGCGAGGGGGCTTGGAGACCCAGTACTTC.

This sequence joins TRBV5-1 and TRBJ1-2; perhaps TRBD1 as D (6 bases). The germline V gene has CDR1 SGHRS and CDR2 YFSETQ. The CDR3 runs 15 residues. Trimming cost V 0 bases and J 3 bases, with 12 bases left between them. The CDR3 nucleotides read TGCGCCAGCAGCTTGGATGGGACATCAGACTATGGCTACACCTTC. Its protein is CASSLDGTSDYGYTF.

The CDR3: CATSRVAGTMGDTQYF. The CDR3 nucleotides are TGTGCCACCAGCAGAGTAGCGGGCACCATGGGAGATACGCAGTATTTT. The chain combines TRBV15 with TRBJ2-3; 7 bases are a match to TRBD2. CDR1 is LNHNV and CDR2 is YYDKDF in the germline V gene (reference sequence). J gave up 5 bases and V 1 base, and 9 bases lay outside the gene matches. This CDR3 comprises 16 residues.

The chain is built from TRBV25-1 and TRBJ2-7; TRBD1 agrees at 7 bases. CDR1 is MGHDK and CDR2 is SYGVNS in the germline V gene. The CDR3 runs to 13 residues. With V trimmed by 6 bases and J by 1 base, 3 bases remained unmatched. This chain's CDR3 is CASRVGQSYEQYF. The CDR3 DNA reads TGTGCCAGCAGAGTGGGACAGTCCTACGAGCAGTACTTC.

This clone appeared once. CDR3 coding DNA: TGTGCCAGTAGTCAGGGGCAGGGCGCTCTAAAGACCCAGTACTTC. It specifies CASSQGQGALKTQYF. The chain has TRBV19 and TRBJ2-5; D might be TRBD1 (6 bases). The CDR3 is 15 amino acids. Trimming left V 5 bases short and J 6 bases short, with 19 bases between. Looked up from germline, CDR1 is LNHDA and CDR2 is SQIVND (reference sequence).

The V and J genes are TRBV7-3 and TRBJ2-1; a possible D gene is TRBD2 (7 bases). V lost 1 base and J 0 bases, leaving 16 bases between the germline ends. Germline CDR1 SGHTA, CDR2 FQGTGA. The CDR3 totals 18 residues. The DNA for the CDR3 is TGTGCCAGCAGCTTAAGCCGGGGGGCCCATAGCTCCTACAATGAGCAGTTCTTC. Protein product: CASSLSRGAHSSYNEQFF. The whole variable domain, filled in from reference TRBV7-3 and TRBJ2-1, reads GAGVSQTPSNKVTEKGKYVELRCDPISGHTALYWYRQSLGQGPEFLIYFQGTGAADDSGLPNDRFFAVRPEGSVSTLKIQRTERGDSAVYLCASSLSRGAHSSYNEQFFGPGTRLTVL.

The chain has TRBV28 and TRBJ2-5; a weak D match, TRBD1 (6 bases). Germline V gene lookup returns CDR1 MDHEN and CDR2 SYDVKM. The V and J ends lost 5 bases and 5 bases respectively, with 18 bases between them. The CDR3 sequence is 15 residues long. As DNA, the CDR3 is TGTGCCAGCAGTACCCCAACAGGGACCGGGGAGACCCAGTACTTC. Translation gives CASSTPTGTGETQYF.

The V gene is TRBV9, the J gene TRBJ2-1, with TRBD1 matching over 11 bases. The V gene's germline CDR1 is SGDLS and CDR2 YYNGEE. The CDR3 extends over 16 amino acids. J gave up 2 bases and V 4 bases, and 5 bases lay outside the gene matches. CDR3 region: CASSLGQGATYNEQFF. The CDR3 DNA sequence: TGTGCCAGCAGCCTAGGACAGGGGGCCACCTACAATGAGCAGTTCTTC.

This CDR3 is CASSPGQGSAAFF. The CDR3 bases are TGTGCCAGCAGCCCCGGACAGGGTAGCGCAGCTTTCTTT. This chain connects TRBV7-6 to TRBJ1-1; 8 positions match TRBD1. Germline CDR1 reads SGHVS; CDR2 reads FNYEAQ. The V and J ends lost 5 bases and 10 bases, in that order; junction bases with no gene match: 9. This CDR3 has 13 residues.

The chain recombines TRBV5-4 with TRBJ2-5; D gene uncertain. With 2 bases removed from V and 1 base from J, the gap between germline ends came to 15 bases. From germline, CDR1 is SGHNT and CDR2 YYREEE (reference sequence). The CDR3 extends over 16 amino acids. CDR3 region: CASSLRLDWVQETQYF. CDR3 sequence (DNA): TGTGCCAGCAGCTTACGTCTCGACTGGGTCCAAGAGACCCAGTACTTC. Using reference TRBV5-4 and TRBJ2-5 for the parts outside the CDR3, the full variable domain is ETGVTQSPTHLIKTRGQQVTLRCSSQSGHNTVSWYQQALGQGPQFIFQYYREEENGRGNFPPRFSGLQFPNYSSELNVNALELDDSALYLCASSLRLDWVQETQYFGPGTRLLVL.

The rearrangement uses TRBV5-1 and TRBJ2-2; 7 bases are shared with TRBD2. V lost 3 bases to trimming and J lost 5 bases; unmatched junction nucleotides: 4. Per germline, CDR1 SGHRS and CDR2 YFSETQ. This CDR3 has 14 amino acids. CDR3 coding DNA: TGCGCCAGCAGCTGGGACTATGGAACCGGGGAGCTGTTTTTT. It specifies CASSWDYGTGELFF.

This clone was recorded only once. The chain links TRBV3-1 (or the pseudogene TRBV3-2) to TRBJ2-5; a possible D gene is TRBD2 (5 bases). The CDR3 has 13 residues. Germline lookup yields CDR1 LGHDT and CDR2 YNNKEL (reference sequence). V was trimmed by 1 base and J by 4 bases, leaving 7 bases between them. CDR3 in amino acids: CASSQVRGETQYF. In DNA form, the CDR3 reads TGTGCCAGCAGCCAAGTACGGGGAGAGACCCAGTACTTC.

This chain joins TRBV19 and TRBJ2-5; D possibly corresponds to TRBD2 (5 bases). The CDR3 sequence is 13 residues long. Germline loops: CDR1 LNHDA, CDR2 SQIVND (reference sequence). Trimming shortened V by 4 bases and J by 0 bases, and 6 bases separated the two germline ends. CDR3 region: CASSRTYQETQYF. In DNA form, the CDR3 reads TGTGCCAGTAGTAGGACTTACCAAGAGACCCAGTACTTC.

The V call is TRBV9, the J call TRBJ2-6; 7 positions match TRBD2. The CDR3 contains 17 residues. The V gene's germline CDR1 is SGDLS and CDR2 YYNGEE. Losses at the gene ends were 0 bases for V and 0 bases for J; bases not matched to a gene: 3. The CDR3 DNA follows: TGTGCCAGCAGCGTAGAGCGGGGCCGCTCTGGGGCCAACGTCCTGACTTTC. Its protein is CASSVERGRSGANVLTF.

This chain links TRBV5-1 with TRBJ2-7; tentatively, D is TRBD1 (6 bases). Trimming stripped 2 bases from V and 4 bases from J, with 7 bases between. The CDR3 covers 12 residues. The V gene's germline CDR1 is SGHRS and CDR2 YFSETQ. In DNA, the CDR3 is TGCGCCAGCAGCTTCGGACAGTACGAGCAGTACTTC. Residues: CASSFGQYEQYF.

This clone was observed once. The chain has TRBV5-6 and TRBJ1-2, with a tentative D call TRBD1 (5 bases). The V end was cut by 5 bases, the J end by 0 bases, with 14 bases between. Germline CDR1 reads SGHDT; CDR2 reads YYEEEE. This CDR3 comprises 15 residues. CDR3 nucleotides: TGTGCCAGCAGATTAAGACAGAACTCTAACTATGGCTACACCTTC. This gives the protein CASRLRQNSNYGYTF.

This chain links TRBV5-1 with TRBJ1-1; D is possibly TRBD1 (5 bases). CDR1 and CDR2 (germline): SGHRS, YFSETQ. The CDR3 consists of 15 residues. The V end was cut by 0 bases, the J end by 1 base, with 10 bases between. CDR3: CASSLVGGTNTEAFF. CDR3 DNA: TGCGCCAGCAGCTTGGTGGGGGGGACGAACACTGAAGCTTTCTTT. Drawing the rest from reference TRBV5-1 and TRBJ1-1, the complete variable domain is KAGVTQTPRYLIKTRGQQVTLSCSPISGHRSVSWYQQTPGQGLQFLFEYFSETQRNKGNFPGRFSGRQFSNSRSEMNVSTLELGDSALYLCASSLVGGTNTEAFFGQGTRLTVV.

The chain combines TRBV9 with TRBJ2-1, with 12 bases that match TRBD2. The germline V gene has CDR1 SGDLS and CDR2 YYNGEE. V shed 0 bases and J 7 bases; nucleotides not matched to a gene: 5. CDR3 length: 16 amino acids. The CDR3 DNA follows: TGTGCCAGCAGCGTAGTACTAGCGGGGGGTAGAAATGAGCAGTTCTTC. Encoded protein: CASSVVLAGGRNEQFF.

The rearrangement joins TRBV7-8 to TRBJ1-1; 12 bases are shared with TRBD1. The CDR3 sequence is 13 residues long. Germline assignment: CDR1 SGHVS and CDR2 FQNEAQ. Trimming cost V 5 bases and J 10 bases; bases outside gene matches: 5. CDR3 coding DNA: TGTGCCAGCAGCCTGGGACAGGGGGCCGGAGCTTTCTTT. Translating it yields CASSLGQGAGAFF.

This sequence joins TRBV2 and TRBJ2-1, with 8 bases lining up with TRBD2. CDR1 is SNHLY, CDR2 FYNNEI, per germline. J was trimmed by 9 bases and V by 5 bases; bases with no gene match: 18. CDR3 length equals 17 residues. CDR3 DNA: TGTGCCAGCAGTCACTGGGGGAAGCGGGAGTCGTCAGGTGAGCAGTTCTTC. Amino acids: CASSHWGKRESSGEQFF.

V usage is TRBV9 and J usage is TRBJ1-1, with 8 bases aligning to TRBD1. From germline, CDR1 is SGDLS and CDR2 YYNGEE. This CDR3 comprises 19 residues. J lost 1 base, V lost 1 base, and 15 bases had no gene match. The CDR3 nucleotides are TGTGCCAGCAGCGTATTAACCCCCGGGCGGACAGGGCGGAACACTGAAGCTTTCTTT. This gives the protein CASSVLTPGRTGRNTEAFF.

In its sample, this clone was seen once. CDR3 coding DNA: TGTGCCACCAGTGATTTGCTCCCGACTCCTTCGGCCCGGTTCTTC. Amino acid sequence: CATSDLLPTPSARFF. This chain connects TRBV24-1 to TRBJ2-1; no reliable D call. The ends were cut back, 0 bases at V and 15 bases at J, with 20 bases in the middle. The germline V gene encodes CDR1 KGHDR and CDR2 SFDVKD. The CDR3 totals 15 residues.